This TCR beta chain was found in a study of CD8+CD57+ T cells in acquired aplastic anemia. Patients selected for sequencing had displayed CD8+CD57+ cell expansion by flow cytometry. This CDR3 contains 12 residues. Trimming at V came to 4 bases and at J to 12 bases, leaving 9 bases not matched to a gene. CDR1 is SGHRS and CDR2 is YFSETQ in the germline V gene. Study-wide findings and caveats: Between patients and controls, around 31 CD8+ CDR3 sequences were found in common.

Profiles of TCR beta VDJ and CDR3 were generated from a genomic DNA template. TCRdb reanalysed the reads using MiXCR and keeps one entry per CDR3 protein. This sample carries 270,000 or so distinct CDR3 sequences, 65% to 90% of them seen once, and the ten largest clones take over 35%. This clonotype has only a few counts. Its antigen is not identified. V is TRBV5-1 and J is TRBJ1-1; TRBD1 matches 7 bases. Sequencing used sorted CD4+, CD8+, or CD8+CD57+ T cells (not recorded which) from PBMCs. This receptor was identified in a human donor with aplastic anemia. CDR3 protein: CASSPEGTDSFF. In DNA, the CDR3 is TGCGCCAGCAGCCCCGAAGGGACAGACTCTTTCTTT.